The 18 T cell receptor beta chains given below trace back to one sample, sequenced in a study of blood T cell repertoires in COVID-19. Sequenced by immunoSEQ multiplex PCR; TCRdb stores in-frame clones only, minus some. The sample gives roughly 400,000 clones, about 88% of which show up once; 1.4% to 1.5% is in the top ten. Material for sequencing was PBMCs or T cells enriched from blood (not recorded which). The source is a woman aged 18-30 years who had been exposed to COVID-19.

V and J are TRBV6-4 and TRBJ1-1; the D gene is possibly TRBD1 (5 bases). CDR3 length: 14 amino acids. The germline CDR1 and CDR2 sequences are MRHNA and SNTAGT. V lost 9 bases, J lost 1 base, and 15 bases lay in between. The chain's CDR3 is CASKTVPGNTEAFF. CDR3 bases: TGTGCCAGTAAGACAGTTCCCGGGAACACTGAAGCTTTCTTT.

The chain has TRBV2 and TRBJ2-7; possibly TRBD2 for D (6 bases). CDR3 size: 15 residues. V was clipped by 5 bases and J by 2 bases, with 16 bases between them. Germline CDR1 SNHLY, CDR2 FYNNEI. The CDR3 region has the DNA TGTGCCAGCAGTCAGAGGCTAGCGTTCGCCTACGAGCAGTACTTC. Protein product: CASSQRLAFAYEQYF.

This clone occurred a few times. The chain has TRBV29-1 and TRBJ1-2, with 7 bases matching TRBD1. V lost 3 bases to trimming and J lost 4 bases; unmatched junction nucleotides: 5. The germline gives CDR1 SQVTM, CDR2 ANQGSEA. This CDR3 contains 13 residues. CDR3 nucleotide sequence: TGCAGCGTTGAGGGGGGACAGAGCTATGGCTACACCTTC. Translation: CSVEGGQSYGYTF. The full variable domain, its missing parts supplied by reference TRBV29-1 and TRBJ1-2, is SAVISQKPSRDICQRGTSLTIQCQVDSQVTMMFWYRQQPGQSLTLIATANQGSEATYESGFVIDKFPISRPNLTFSTLTVSNMSPEDSSIYLCSVEGGQSYGYTFGSGTRLTVV.

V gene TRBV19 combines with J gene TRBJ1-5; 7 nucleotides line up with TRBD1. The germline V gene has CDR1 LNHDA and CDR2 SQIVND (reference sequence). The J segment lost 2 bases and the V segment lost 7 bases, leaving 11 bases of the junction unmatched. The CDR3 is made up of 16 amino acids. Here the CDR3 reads CASTQGVQGGNQPQHF. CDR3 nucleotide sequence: TGTGCCAGTACCCAGGGGGTCCAGGGGGGCAATCAGCCCCAGCATTTT.

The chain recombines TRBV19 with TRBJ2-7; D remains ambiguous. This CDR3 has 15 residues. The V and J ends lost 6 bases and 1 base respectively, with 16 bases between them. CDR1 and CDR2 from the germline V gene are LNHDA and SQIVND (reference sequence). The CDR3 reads CASSPILVSSYEQYF. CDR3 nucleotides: TGTGCCAGTAGCCCCATTTTAGTTTCGTCCTACGAGCAGTACTTC.

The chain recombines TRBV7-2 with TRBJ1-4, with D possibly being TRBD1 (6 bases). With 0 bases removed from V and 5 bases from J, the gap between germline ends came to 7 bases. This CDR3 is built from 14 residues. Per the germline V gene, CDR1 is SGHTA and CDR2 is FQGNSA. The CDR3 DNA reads TGTGCCAGCAGCTTAGCCGGACAGAATGAAAAACTGTTTTTT. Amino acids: CASSLAGQNEKLFF.

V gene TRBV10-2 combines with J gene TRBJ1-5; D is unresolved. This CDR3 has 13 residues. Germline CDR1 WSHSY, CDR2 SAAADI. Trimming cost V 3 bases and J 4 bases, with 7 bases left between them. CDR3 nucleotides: TGCGCCAGCAGTGAAGACAAGAATCAGCCCCAGCATTTT. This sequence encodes CASSEDKNQPQHF.

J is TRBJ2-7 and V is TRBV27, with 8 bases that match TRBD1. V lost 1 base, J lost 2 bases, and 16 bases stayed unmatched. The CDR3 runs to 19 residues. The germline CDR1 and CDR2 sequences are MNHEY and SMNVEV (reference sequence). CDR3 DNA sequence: TGTGCCAGCAGTTTATTCGGTCAAGGACAGGGAGTTCCCACCTACGAGCAGTACTTC. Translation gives CASSLFGQGQGVPTYEQYF.

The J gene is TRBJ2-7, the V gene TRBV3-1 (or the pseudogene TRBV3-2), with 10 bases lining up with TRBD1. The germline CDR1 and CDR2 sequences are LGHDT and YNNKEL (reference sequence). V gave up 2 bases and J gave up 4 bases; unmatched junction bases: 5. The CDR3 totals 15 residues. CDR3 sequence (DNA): TGTGCCAGCAGCCAACCGGGACAGGGGACATACGAGCAGTACTTC. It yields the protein CASSQPGQGTYEQYF.

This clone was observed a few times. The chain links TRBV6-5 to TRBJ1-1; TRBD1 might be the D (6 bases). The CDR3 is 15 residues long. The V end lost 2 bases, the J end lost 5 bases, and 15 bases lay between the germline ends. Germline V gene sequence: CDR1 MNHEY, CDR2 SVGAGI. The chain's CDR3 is CASSYGARGRTEAFF. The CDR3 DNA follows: TGTGCCAGCAGTTACGGCGCCAGGGGAAGGACTGAAGCTTTCTTT.

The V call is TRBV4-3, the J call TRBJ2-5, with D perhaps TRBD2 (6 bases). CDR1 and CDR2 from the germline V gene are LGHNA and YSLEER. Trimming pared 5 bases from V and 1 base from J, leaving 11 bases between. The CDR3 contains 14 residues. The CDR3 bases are TGCGCCAGCAGCGGGGGGATGAGCCAAGAGACCCAGTACTTC. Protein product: CASSGGMSQETQYF.

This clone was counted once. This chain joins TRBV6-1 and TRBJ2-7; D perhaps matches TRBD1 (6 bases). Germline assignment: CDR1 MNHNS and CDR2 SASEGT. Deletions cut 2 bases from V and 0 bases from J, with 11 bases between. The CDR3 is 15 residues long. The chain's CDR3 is CASSELDSRSYEQYF. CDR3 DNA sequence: TGTGCCAGCAGTGAATTGGACAGCCGCTCCTACGAGCAGTACTTC.

CDR3 sequence (DNA): TGTGCCAGCAGCCAAGCGGGACAGACCTACGAGCAGTACTTC. As protein: CASSQAGQTYEQYF. This chain connects TRBV3-1 (or the pseudogene TRBV3-2) to TRBJ2-7, with TRBD1 matching 7 bases. Germline V gene lookup returns CDR1 LGHDT and CDR2 YNNKEL (reference sequence). The CDR3 contains 14 residues. The V gene end was trimmed by 1 base and the J gene end by 2 bases; junction bases not matched to a gene: 2.

CDR3 in amino acids: CASSRTGPYEQYF. The CDR3, as DNA: TGTGCCAGCTCCCGGACAGGTCCCTACGAGCAGTACTTC. This chain uses TRBV18 with TRBJ2-7; the match to TRBD1 covers 7 bases. Trimming cost V 6 bases and J 2 bases; bases outside gene matches: 4. The germline V gene encodes CDR1 KGHSH and CDR2 LQKENI. This CDR3 region has 13 residues.

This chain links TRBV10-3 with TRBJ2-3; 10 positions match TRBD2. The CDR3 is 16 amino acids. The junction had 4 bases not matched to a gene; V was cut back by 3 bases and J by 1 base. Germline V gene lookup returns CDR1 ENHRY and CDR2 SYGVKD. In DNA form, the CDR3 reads TGTGCCATCAGTGATCTAGCGGGGGCCGGCACAGATACGCAGTATTTT. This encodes CAISDLAGAGTDTQYF.

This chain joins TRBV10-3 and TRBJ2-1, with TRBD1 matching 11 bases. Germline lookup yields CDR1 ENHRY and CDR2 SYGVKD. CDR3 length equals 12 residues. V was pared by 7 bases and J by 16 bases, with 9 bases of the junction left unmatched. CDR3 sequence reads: CAITRTGGAYFF. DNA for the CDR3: TGTGCCATCACCAGGACAGGGGGCGCGTATTTCTTC.

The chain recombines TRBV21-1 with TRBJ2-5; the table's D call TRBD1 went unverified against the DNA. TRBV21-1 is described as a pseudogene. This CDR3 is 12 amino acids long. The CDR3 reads CASVTVQETQYF. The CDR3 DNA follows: TGTGCCAGCGTTACAGTCCAAGAGACCCAGTACTTC.

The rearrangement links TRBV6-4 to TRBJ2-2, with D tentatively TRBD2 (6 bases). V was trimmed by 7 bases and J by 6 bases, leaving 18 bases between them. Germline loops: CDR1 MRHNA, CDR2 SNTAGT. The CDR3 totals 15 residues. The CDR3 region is CASKEQGGGAGELFF. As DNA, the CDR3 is TGTGCCAGCAAAGAGCAGGGAGGAGGGGCCGGGGAGCTGTTTTTT.